Listed below are T cell receptor beta chains from one sample, sequenced in a study of blood T cell repertoires in COVID-19. The repertoire was sequenced with immunoSEQ multiplex PCR; TCRdb's copy has only in-frame clones and lacks some. The sample has hundreds of thousands of clones, approximately 92% seen once. The sample comprised PBMCs or T cells enriched from blood (not recorded which). The receptors originated from a man between 18 and 35 years old who had recovered from COVID-19. CDR3s include the opening cysteine and the closing phenylalanine or tryptophan. Each record gives: J gene, V gene, CDR3 protein.

j_call: TRBJ2-1; v_call: TRBV12-3/TRBV12-4; cdr3_aa: CASSLLGPNEQFF
j_call: TRBJ2-1; v_call: TRBV30; cdr3_aa: CAGSGLAVNEQFF
j_call: TRBJ1-5; v_call: TRBV19; cdr3_aa: CASTGQVGQPQHF
j_call: TRBJ2-2; v_call: TRBV19; cdr3_aa: CASSLQASVNTGELFF
j_call: TRBJ2-2; v_call: TRBV7-8; cdr3_aa: CASSLGVLAGANTGELFF
j_call: TRBJ1-1; v_call: TRBV27; cdr3_aa: CASSLMSGVNTEAFF
j_call: TRBJ1-1; v_call: TRBV28; cdr3_aa: CASSPSFSPEAFF
j_call: TRBJ2-3; v_call: TRBV18; cdr3_aa: CASSPVGGRDTDTQYF
j_call: TRBJ2-5; v_call: TRBV5-1; cdr3_aa: CASSFADRQETQYF
j_call: TRBJ1-1; v_call: TRBV27; cdr3_aa: CASSLATGMNTEAFF
j_call: TRBJ2-1; v_call: TRBV11-2; cdr3_aa: CASSQVQEQFF
j_call: TRBJ2-7; v_call: TRBV7-2; cdr3_aa: CASSVRTSESYEQYF
j_call: TRBJ1-2; v_call: TRBV18; cdr3_aa: CASSSEQGRHGYTF
j_call: TRBJ1-2; v_call: TRBV29-1; cdr3_aa: CSVEGRQGPMGYTF
j_call: TRBJ1-5; v_call: TRBV30; cdr3_aa: CAWSWAPDQPQHF
j_call: TRBJ2-7; v_call: TRBV3-1/TRBV3-2; cdr3_aa: CASSPLPPSGGHYEQYF
j_call: TRBJ1-4; v_call: TRBV19; cdr3_aa: CASSMVPGQVNEKLFF
j_call: TRBJ2-5; v_call: TRBV6-1; cdr3_aa: CASSVFRAGGRQTQYF
j_call: TRBJ1-1; v_call: TRBV7-9; cdr3_aa: CASEDRPAAFF
j_call: TRBJ2-7; v_call: TRBV28; cdr3_aa: CASSPTTGGRYEQYF
j_call: TRBJ2-7; v_call: TRBV19; cdr3_aa: CASSMVPGWEQYF
j_call: TRBJ2-7; v_call: TRBV5-1; cdr3_aa: CASSQQDTSYEQYF
j_call: TRBJ2-1; v_call: TRBV6-4; cdr3_aa: CASSRTGVFDEQFF
j_call: TRBJ2-1; v_call: TRBV9; cdr3_aa: CASSRTGTSGKGEQFF
j_call: TRBJ1-2; v_call: TRBV19; cdr3_aa: CASSTGERLANYGYTF
j_call: TRBJ1-2; v_call: TRBV19; cdr3_aa: CASSMGRNYGYTF
j_call: TRBJ1-6; v_call: TRBV19; cdr3_aa: CASRAAWTGTLNSPLHF
j_call: TRBJ2-1; v_call: TRBV11-2; cdr3_aa: CASSRIGSGGATEQFF
j_call: TRBJ1-5; v_call: TRBV28; cdr3_aa: CASISQGWYQPQHF
j_call: TRBJ2-7; v_call: TRBV7-2; cdr3_aa: CASSTTGTSYEQYF
j_call: TRBJ1-2; v_call: TRBV6-1; cdr3_aa: CASSDVLPRPNYGYTF
j_call: TRBJ2-3; v_call: TRBV29-1; cdr3_aa: CSVGGTGTDTQYF
j_call: TRBJ2-3; v_call: TRBV5-1; cdr3_aa: CASSLAGSGTRTDTQYF
j_call: TRBJ1-2; v_call: TRBV9; cdr3_aa: CASRPSSAAGGYTF